Each of the 7 T cell receptor beta chains below was sequenced from the same sample in a study of graft-versus-host responses after intestinal transplantation. Which antigens these TCRs recognize remains unknown. Libraries were prepared by immunoSEQ multiplex PCR; TCRdb keeps only in-frame clonotypes and omits some of them. The data hold over 45,000 clones, with approximately 94% observed a single time. Sample: unstimulated CD4+ T cells sorted from spleen or lymph node cells, taken before transplant. The source is a human donor who was the organ donor for an intestinal transplant.

This clone has a handful of counts. The V and J genes are TRBV29-1 and TRBJ2-5; the D gene is possibly TRBD2 (6 bases). V was clipped by 1 base and J by 2 bases, with 8 bases between them. Germline V lookup: CDR1 SQVTM, CDR2 ANQGSEA. The CDR3 sequence is 13 residues long. For the CDR3, the DNA is TGCAGCGTTGAAGGACTAGTACAAGAGACCCAGTACTTC. It codes for CSVEGLVQETQYF.

The rearrangement joins TRBV18 to TRBJ2-3; unclear D gene. Trimming cost V 2 bases and J 4 bases, with 10 bases left between them. CDR3 length equals 14 residues. The germline CDR1 and CDR2 sequences are KGHSH and LQKENI. The DNA of the CDR3 is TGTGCCAGCTCACCAAGGGTTGCCCCAGATACGCAGTATTTT. It specifies CASSPRVAPDTQYF.

The V and J genes are TRBV5-6 and TRBJ2-5; D ambiguous. The CDR3 is 14 residues long. Between the trimmed V and J ends, which lost 0 bases and 4 bases, there was a span of 10 bases. In germline, CDR1 is SGHDT, CDR2 YYEEEE. As DNA, the CDR3 is TGTGCCAGCAGCTTGGGGTTGACTCCAGAGACCCAGTACTTC. It codes for CASSLGLTPETQYF.

This clone was seen only once. This chain joins TRBV14 and TRBJ2-3, with a possible D match to TRBD2 (6 bases). Trimming took off 3 bases at V and 8 bases at J, with 21 bases between the two ends. CDR3 length equals 16 residues. Germline V CDR1 and CDR2: SGHDN, FVKESK. CDR3 residues: CASSQGLGLARGTQYF. The CDR3 region has the DNA TGTGCCAGCAGCCAGGGACTGGGGCTAGCGAGGGGTACGCAGTATTTT.

The rearrangement links TRBV14 to TRBJ2-1; D may match TRBD1 or TRBD2 (5 bases each). Germline values: CDR1 SGHDN, CDR2 FVKESK. V lost 1 base and J lost 10, with 23 bases in between. This CDR3 has 17 residues. The CDR3: CASSQVRRSGGIREQFF. CDR3 DNA sequence: TGTGCCAGCAGCCAAGTAAGGAGGAGTGGGGGAATTCGGGAGCAGTTCTTC.

As for this clone: At one end the junction does not follow the germline gene, possibly because of a read error. The chain combines TRBV7-7 with TRBJ2-7; tentative D call: TRBD1 (5 bases). The CDR3 sequence is 15 residues long. From germline, CDR1 is SSHAT and CDR2 FNYEAQ (reference sequence). The CDR3 spells CASSLANRSVHEQYF. The CDR3 bases are TGTGCTAGCAGCTTAGCAAACAGGTCGGTCCACGAGCAGTACTTC. The variable domain in full, with the rest retrieved from reference TRBV7-7 and TRBJ2-7, is GAGVSQSPRYKVTKRGQDVTLRCDPISSHATLYWYQQALGQGPEFLTYFNYEAQPDKSGLPSDRFSAERPEGSISTLTIQRTEQRDSAMYRCASSLANRSVHEQYFGPGTRLTVT.

The chain is built from TRBV2 and TRBJ1-2; the D gene is possibly TRBD1 (6 bases). Deletions cut 2 bases from V and 7 bases from J, with 11 bases between. CDR3 size: 13 residues. The germline V gene encodes CDR1 SNHLY and CDR2 FYNNEI. The CDR3: CASSEPRGTGYTF. The CDR3 bases are TGTGCCAGCAGTGAACCCAGGGGTACTGGCTACACCTTC.